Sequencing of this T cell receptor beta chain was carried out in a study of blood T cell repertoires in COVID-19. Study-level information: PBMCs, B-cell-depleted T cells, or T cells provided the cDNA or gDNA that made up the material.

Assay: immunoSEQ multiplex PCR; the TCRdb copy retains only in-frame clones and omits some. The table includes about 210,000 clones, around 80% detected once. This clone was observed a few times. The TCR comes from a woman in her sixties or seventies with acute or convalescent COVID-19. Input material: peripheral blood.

The CDR3 region is CASSLGSSGNTIYF. The CDR3 nucleotides read TGCGCCAGCAGCTTGGGGAGCTCTGGAAACACCATATATTTT. The chain joins TRBV5-1 to TRBJ1-3; D gene uncertain. Per the germline V gene, CDR1 is SGHRS and CDR2 is YFSETQ. This CDR3 region has 14 residues. V lost 0 bases to trimming and J lost 0 bases, with 4 bases between them.